This T cell receptor (beta chain) is from a study of molecular identifiers for immune sequencing clone quantification. Study findings and constraints: Single-cell amounts of spiked Jurkat TCR RNA were reportedly detectable among roughly 1 million naive cells.

This clonotype was counted between two and nine times. Its antigen is still unknown. This may arise from a read error, as a much more abundant clone is one base away. Previously reported methods and listed TCR primers produced the bulk TCR libraries. MiXCR was run by TCRdb on the PCR reads, yielding one entry per CDR3 protein. In the table there are about 640,000 distinct CDR3 sequences, 20% of which are singletons. The source is a human donor in good health. Some libraries in this study had Jurkat cell RNA spiked in. Sequencing input: naive CD8+ T cells from blood, with Jurkat cell RNA spiked in. As for subset: FACS-sorted CD8+CD4-CCR7+CD45RA+ naive T cells.

CDR3 bases: TGTGCCAGCAACTTAGAGCGCCGGGAGCTGTTTTTT. Amino acids: CASNLERRELFF. The chain combines TRBV7-2 with TRBJ2-2; D is undetermined. Germline assignment: CDR1 SGHTA and CDR2 FQGNSA. The CDR3 spans 12 residues.